The 30 T cell receptor beta chains reported below all come from one sample, sequenced in a study of T cells in Graves' hyperthyroidism and ophthalmopathy. Researchers took RNA transcripts and amplified the TCR beta CDR3 regions from them. HTBI primers drove first-round RT-PCR of the TCR CDR3. TCRdb re-called the multiplex PCR reads through MiXCR, storing one row per CDR3 protein. The sample includes a few hundred thousand distinct CDR3 sequences, 15% to 20% of them seen just once. Sequencing input: blood. The receptor source for this set is a woman aged 45-65 years with Graves' hyperthyroidism.

This clonotype was detected ten times or more. The chain employs TRBV30 and TRBJ2-3, with 8 positions matching TRBD2. CDR3 length: 17 residues. CDR1 is GTSNPN and CDR2 is SVGIG in the germline V gene (reference sequence). With V trimmed by 0 bases and J by 0 bases, 8 bases remained unmatched. CDR3 amino acids: CAWSVRWASGSTDTQYF. The DNA of the CDR3 is TGTGCCTGGAGTGTACGGTGGGCTAGCGGGAGCACAGATACGCAGTATTTT.

This clonotype has just a few counts. The CDR3 spells CASSLAGGLYEQYV. In nucleotides, the CDR3 is TGTGCCAGCAGCTTAGCGGGGGGACTCTACGAGCAGTACGTC. The J gene is TRBJ2-7, the V gene TRBV7-2, with D possibly matching TRBD2 (6 bases). The CDR3 totals 14 residues. The V and J ends lost 0 bases and 3 bases respectively, with 9 bases between them. Germline V gives CDR1 SGHTA, CDR2 FQGNSA.

This chain uses TRBV19 with TRBJ1-4, with TRBD1 identical over 10 bases. The trim removed 7 bases at V and 4 bases at J, leaving 6 bases unmatched. The CDR3 extends over 15 amino acids. Germline assignment: CDR1 LNHDA and CDR2 SQIVND (reference sequence). This chain's CDR3 is CASTGTGANNEKLFF. Written as DNA, the CDR3 is TGTGCCAGTACCGGGACAGGGGCGAATAATGAAAAACTGTTTTTT.

This clonotype came up many times. The chain links TRBV28 to TRBJ1-6; D uncertain. This CDR3 has 15 amino acids. CDR1 and CDR2 from the germline V gene are MDHEN and SYDVKM. V lost 2 bases and J 9 bases, leaving 14 bases between the germline ends. Here the CDR3 reads CASSLRGRWGSPLHF. The CDR3, as DNA: TGTGCCAGCAGTTTACGGGGTCGGTGGGGTTCACCCCTCCACTTT.

Worth noting for this clonotype: Relative to the germline gene, one junction end is altered; a read error may explain this. This chain links TRBV6-2 or TRBV6-3 with TRBJ2-5; D gene unclear. This CDR3 is 15 amino acids long. CDR1 and CDR2 (germline): MNHEY, SVGEGT. This CDR3 is CASIGLTGSQGTQYF. CDR3 nucleotide sequence: TGTGCCAGCATTGGCCTGACCGGATCTCAAGGGACCCAGTACTTC.

As concerns this clonotype: This CDR3 fails to terminate in the conserved phenylalanine or tryptophan, so it likely reflects a read error. This chain uses TRBV5-1 with TRBJ2-7; D is unclear. This CDR3 region has 13 residues. CDR1 SGHRS and CDR2 YFSETQ come from the germline V gene. Trimming shortened V by 4 bases and J by 5 bases, and 13 bases separated the two germline ends. CDR3 DNA sequence: TGCGCCAGCAGCCTTGGAGTTGGGGACGAGCAGTACCTC. Protein product: CASSLGVGDEQYL.

This clonotype was observed a few times. Germline is not matched at one junction end, which may reflect a read error. This chain joins TRBV9 and TRBJ1-2; 7 bases are shared with TRBD1. The germline gives CDR1 SGDLS, CDR2 YYNGEE. This CDR3 has 16 residues. CDR3 sequence reads: CACSVAQGGGTYGYTF. Written as DNA, the CDR3 is TGTGCCTGCAGCGTAGCTCAGGGGGGCGGCACTTATGGCTACACCTTC.

This chain joins TRBV18 and TRBJ2-7; D is possibly TRBD2 (5 bases). CDR1 and CDR2 (germline): KGHSH, LQKENI. V lost 3 bases and J 2 bases, leaving 11 bases between the germline ends. The CDR3 sequence is 14 residues long. CDR3 DNA: TGTGCCAGCTCACCGCAGACCGGGGCCTACGAGCAGTACGTC. This encodes CASSPQTGAYEQYV.

This clonotype was recorded at least ten times. This sequence joins TRBV20-1 and TRBJ2-3; 12 bases line up with TRBD2. Germline V gene sequence: CDR1 DFQATT, CDR2 SNEGSKA (reference sequence). The V gene end was trimmed by 5 bases and the J gene end by 4 bases; junction bases not matched to a gene: 7. The CDR3 extends over 15 amino acids. The CDR3 DNA is TGCAGTGCTTCGGGGGCTAGCGGGAGGGCAGATACGCAGTATTTT. As protein: CSASGASGRADTQYF.

The chain uses TRBV27 and TRBJ2-1; the D gene is possibly TRBD2 (7 bases). V shed 2 bases and J shed 10 bases, with 15 bases lying between them. Germline CDR1 is MNHEY and CDR2 is SMNVEV (reference sequence). This CDR3 contains 14 residues. CDR3: CASSLGVRGGEQFF. For the CDR3, the DNA is TGTGCCAGCAGTTTAGGAGTAAGGGGGGGGGAGCAGTTCTTC.

This clonotype was seen ten or more times. The chain is built from TRBV15 and TRBJ2-5, with D unclear. Germline V gives CDR1 LNHNV, CDR2 YYDKDF (reference sequence). This CDR3 has 16 amino acids. Trimming took 1 base from V and 5 from J, leaving 17 bases between them. This CDR3 is CATSRGNTRSTETQYF. In DNA form, the CDR3 reads TGTGCCACCAGCAGAGGCAATACAAGATCTACGGAGACCCAGTACTTC.

This clonotype came up a few times. The rearrangement joins TRBV20-1 to TRBJ1-5; D is ambiguous. The germline V gene encodes CDR1 DFQATT and CDR2 SNEGSKA (reference sequence). The CDR3 is 13 amino acids. V lost 1 base and J 7 bases, leaving 11 bases between the germline ends. This CDR3 reads CSARANRGQPQHF. CDR3 nucleotides: TGCAGTGCTAGAGCGAATCGCGGCCAGCCCCAGCATTTT.

The chain uses TRBV20-1 and TRBJ2-4; 14 bases align to TRBD2. Trimming at V came to 5 bases and at J to 5 bases, leaving 5 bases not matched to a gene. CDR1 and CDR2 (germline): DFQATT, SNEGSKA (reference sequence). The CDR3 spans 15 residues. This CDR3 reads CSAPTSGRAENIQYF. The CDR3 nucleotides are TGCAGTGCTCCGACTAGCGGGAGGGCGGAAAACATTCAGTACTTC.

This clonotype was observed a few times. The rearrangement uses TRBV4-1 and TRBJ2-7; possible D gene TRBD1, 6 bases. The germline V gene encodes CDR1 MGHRA and CDR2 YSYEKL. Trimming removed 4 bases from V and 1 base from J, with 11 bases in between. This CDR3 comprises 14 residues. The CDR3 DNA follows: TGCGCCAGCAGCCCAGACAGGCTATCCTACGAGCAGTACTTC. Protein product: CASSPDRLSYEQYF.

The chain combines TRBV11-1 with TRBJ2-2; 11 nucleotides align to TRBD1. V gave up 6 bases and J gave up 6 bases; unmatched junction bases: 6. Germline V gene sequence: CDR1 SGHAT, CDR2 FQDESV (reference sequence). The CDR3 runs to 15 residues. CDR3 sequence (DNA): TGTGCCAGCAGTTTGGACAGGGGGCGCGCCGGGGAGCTGTTTTTT. The encoded protein is CASSLDRGRAGELFF.

V is TRBV15 and J is TRBJ1-3; TRBD1 might be the D (5 bases). This CDR3 contains 15 residues. The V end was cut by 5 bases, the J end by 2 bases, with 13 bases between. CDR1 is LNHNV and CDR2 is YYDKDF in the germline V gene (reference sequence). CDR3 coding DNA: TGTGCCACCAGCGGGGGGATATTGGCTGGAAACACCATATATTTT. This gives the protein CATSGGILAGNTIYF.

The V gene is TRBV15, the J gene TRBJ2-3; 11 bases are shared with TRBD2. V shed 0 bases, J shed 4 bases, and the junction held 6 bases outside the gene matches. The CDR3 covers 17 residues. The germline V gene has CDR1 LNHNV and CDR2 YYDKDF (reference sequence). In nucleotides, the CDR3 is TGTGCCACCAGCAGAGACCAACTAGCGGGAGTCGCAGATACGCAGTATTTT. Translated: CATSRDQLAGVADTQYF.

This chain connects TRBV12-3 or TRBV12-4 to TRBJ2-2; either TRBD1 or TRBD2 may supply D (6 bases each). The CDR3 spans 17 residues. Trimming removed 6 bases from V and 2 bases from J, with 19 bases in between. The DNA of the CDR3 is TGTGCCAGCAGATCAGGGGCGGGACACAAAAACACCGGGGAGCTGTTTTTT. The encoded protein is CASRSGAGHKNTGELFF.

The chain carries TRBV20-1 and TRBJ2-5, with D perhaps TRBD2 (5 bases). The CDR3 is made up of 13 amino acids. The V end was cut by 4 bases, the J end by 1 base, with 10 bases between. Germline CDR1 and CDR2: DFQATT and SNEGSKA (reference sequence). The CDR3 is CSANGKVQETQYF. CDR3 nucleotides: TGCAGTGCTAACGGGAAAGTCCAAGAGACCCAGTACTTC.

This clonotype was detected many times. The chain joins TRBV30 to TRBJ1-4; D not certain. The V and J ends lost 1 base and 0 bases respectively, with 9 bases between them. This CDR3 is built from 15 residues. Germline loops: CDR1 GTSNPN, CDR2 SVGIG (reference sequence). CDR3 loop: CAWSARRATNEKLFF. As DNA, the CDR3 is TGTGCCTGGAGTGCTAGGCGTGCAACTAATGAAAAACTGTTTTTT. Full variable domain (remainder filled in from reference TRBV30 and TRBJ1-4): SQTIHQWPATLVQPVGSPLSLECTVEGTSNPNLYWYRQAAGRGLQLLFYSVGIGQISSEVPQNLSASRPQDRQFILSSKKLLLSDSGFYLCAWSARRATNEKLFFGSGTQLSVL.

CDR3 DNA: TGTGCCAGCAGTTTGGAGGGGGGCAGGGGAGGCACCGGGGAGCTGTTTTTT. The encoded protein is CASSLEGGRGGTGELFF. The genes are TRBV28 and TRBJ2-2; D could derive from TRBD1 or TRBD2 (6 bases each). V lost 3 bases to trimming and J lost 4 bases, with 18 bases between them. The CDR3 sequence is 17 residues long. The germline V gene has CDR1 MDHEN and CDR2 SYDVKM.

The chain is built from TRBV28 and TRBJ2-1; 11 bases align to TRBD2. V lost 5 bases, J lost 2 bases, and 5 bases stayed unmatched. Per the germline V gene, CDR1 is MDHEN and CDR2 is SYDVKM. The CDR3 has 16 residues. CDR3 coding DNA: TGTGCCAGCAGTCTCATAGCGGGAGGGCCCTACAATGAGCAGTTCTTC. It encodes CASSLIAGGPYNEQFF.

The chain is built from TRBV5-1 and TRBJ2-1; 8 positions match TRBD2. CDR3 size: 15 residues. V shed 1 base, J shed 2 bases, and the junction held 2 bases outside the gene matches. Looked up from germline, CDR1 is SGHRS and CDR2 is YFSETQ. CDR3 sequence reads: CASSLQAGAYNEQFF. The CDR3 coding sequence is TGCGCCAGCAGCTTGCAAGCGGGAGCCTACAATGAGCAGTTCTTC. Full variable domain (rest looked up from reference TRBV5-1 and TRBJ2-1): KAGVTQTPRYLIKTRGQQVTLSCSPISGHRSVSWYQQTPGQGLQFLFEYFSETQRNKGNFPGRFSGRQFSNSRSEMNVSTLELGDSALYLCASSLQAGAYNEQFFGPGTRLTVL.

This clonotype has just a few counts. This chain links TRBV7-9 with TRBJ1-3; the D is unclear. Deletions cut 1 base from V and 4 bases from J, with 5 bases between. CDR3 length: 13 residues. CDR1 is SEHNR, CDR2 FQNEAQ, per germline (reference sequence). In DNA, the CDR3 is TGTGCCAGCAGCTTAGACGGCGGAAACACCATATATTTT. This translates into CASSLDGGNTIYF.

This clonotype came up a few times. This may be a read error, as it is one base from a much larger clone. This chain uses TRBV5-5 with TRBJ2-7; either TRBD1 or TRBD2 may supply D (5 bases each). The CDR3 is 17 residues long. Trimming shortened V by 4 bases and J by 2 bases, and 22 bases separated the two germline ends. CDR1 is SGHKS and CDR2 is YYEKEE in the germline V gene (reference sequence). The CDR3 is CASSRDEFWDPTYEQYF. In nucleotides, the CDR3 is TGTGCCAGCAGCCGGGACGAGTTTTGGGATCCCACCTACGAGCAGTACTTC.

This chain uses TRBV20-1 with TRBJ1-5; TRBD1 agrees at 9 bases. Germline lookup yields CDR1 DFQATT and CDR2 SNEGSKA (reference sequence). CDR3 length: 14 amino acids. J lost 2 bases, V lost 6 bases, and 5 bases had no gene match. The CDR3 DNA sequence: TGCAGTGCAACAGGGGGCACGGGCAATCAGCCCCAGCATTTT. Protein product: CSATGGTGNQPQHF.

V is TRBV10-3 and J is TRBJ2-1; 11 nucleotides line up with TRBD2. The CDR3 runs 14 residues. V dropped 6 bases and J dropped 9; count of bases not matched to a gene: 7. Germline assignment: CDR1 ENHRY and CDR2 SYGVKD. The CDR3 DNA sequence: TGTGCCATCAGGCCCCTAGCGGGAGGATTTGAGCAGTTCTTC. Translation: CAIRPLAGGFEQFF.

This clonotype was counted at least ten times. This sequence joins TRBV27 and TRBJ2-3; D might be TRBD1 or TRBD2, each matching 5 bases. With 1 base removed from V and 5 bases from J, the gap between germline ends came to 13 bases. In germline, CDR1 is MNHEY, CDR2 SMNVEV (reference sequence). This CDR3 comprises 15 residues. The CDR3 DNA sequence: TGTGCCAGCAGTTTATGGGGACGGACCGGAGATACGCAGTATTTT. This codes for CASSLWGRTGDTQYF.

This clonotype was seen many times. The CDR3 coding sequence is TGCAGTGGTACTGGGGACAGTAGCTCCTACGAGCAGTACTTC. It is translated as CSGTGDSSSYEQYF. The chain carries TRBV20-1 and TRBJ2-7; 7 bases agree with TRBD1. Germline lookup yields CDR1 DFQATT and CDR2 SNEGSKA (reference sequence). Germline trimming cut 7 bases from V and 0 bases from J; bases unmatched to any gene: 9. This CDR3 spans 14 amino acids.

This clonotype was observed many times. The chain couples TRBV20-1 to TRBJ2-1; D may be TRBD2 (6 bases). V lost 1 base and J 4 bases, leaving 11 bases between the germline ends. From germline, CDR1 is DFQATT and CDR2 SNEGSKA (reference sequence). CDR3 length: 14 residues. CDR3 bases: TGCAGTGCTAGAGGTTTGGGGGGATACAATGAGCAGTTCTTC. This encodes CSARGLGGYNEQFF.